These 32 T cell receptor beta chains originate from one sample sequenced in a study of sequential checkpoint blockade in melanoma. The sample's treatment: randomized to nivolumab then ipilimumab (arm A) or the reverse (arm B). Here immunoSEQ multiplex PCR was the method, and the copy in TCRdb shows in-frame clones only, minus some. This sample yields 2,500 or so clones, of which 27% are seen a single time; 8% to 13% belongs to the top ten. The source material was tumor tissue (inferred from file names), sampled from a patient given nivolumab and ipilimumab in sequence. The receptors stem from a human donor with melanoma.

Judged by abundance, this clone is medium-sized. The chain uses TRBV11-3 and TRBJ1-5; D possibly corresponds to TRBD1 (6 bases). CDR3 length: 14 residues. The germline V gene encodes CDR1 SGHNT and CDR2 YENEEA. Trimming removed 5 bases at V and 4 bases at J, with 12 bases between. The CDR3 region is CASSPTGLNQPQHF. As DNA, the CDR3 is TGTGCCAGCAGCCCTACAGGGTTAAATCAGCCCCAGCATTTT.

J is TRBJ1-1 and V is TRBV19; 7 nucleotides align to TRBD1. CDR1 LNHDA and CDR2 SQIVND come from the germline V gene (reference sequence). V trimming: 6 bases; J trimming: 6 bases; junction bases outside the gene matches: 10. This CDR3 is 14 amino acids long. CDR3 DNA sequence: TGTGCCAGTAGGCTGAACAGGGGATCCTCTGAAGCTTTCTTT. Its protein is CASRLNRGSSEAFF.

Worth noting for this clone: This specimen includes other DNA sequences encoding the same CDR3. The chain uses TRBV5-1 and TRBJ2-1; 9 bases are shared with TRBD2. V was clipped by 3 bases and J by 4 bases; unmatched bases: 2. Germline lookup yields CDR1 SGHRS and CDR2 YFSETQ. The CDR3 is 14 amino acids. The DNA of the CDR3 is TGCGCCAGCAGCTCAGCGGGAGGTTACAATGAGCAGTTCTTC. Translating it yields CASSSAGGYNEQFF.

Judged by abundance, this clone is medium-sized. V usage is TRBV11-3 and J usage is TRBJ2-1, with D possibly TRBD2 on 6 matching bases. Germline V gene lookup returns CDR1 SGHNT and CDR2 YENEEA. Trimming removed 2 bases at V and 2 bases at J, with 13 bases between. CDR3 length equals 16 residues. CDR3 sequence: CASSLITGDPYNEQFF. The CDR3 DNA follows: TGTGCCAGCAGCTTAATTACGGGGGATCCCTACAATGAGCAGTTCTTC.

Written as DNA, the CDR3 is TGTGCCAGTAGTCCCCGGGACTACGACACCGGGGAGCTGTTTTTT. Protein sequence: CASSPRDYDTGELFF. The V gene is TRBV19, the J gene TRBJ2-2; the match to TRBD2 covers 7 bases. CDR1 LNHDA and CDR2 SQIVND come from the germline V gene (reference sequence). Trimming removed 5 bases from V and 3 bases from J; junction bases left unmatched: 6. The CDR3 extends over 15 amino acids. Full variable domain (rest looked up from reference TRBV19 and TRBJ2-2): DGGITQSPKYLFRKEGQNVTLSCEQNLNHDAMYWYRQDPGQGLRLIYYSQIVNDFQKGDIAEGYSVSREKKESFPLTVTSAQKNPTAFYLCASSPRDYDTGELFFGEGSRLTVL.

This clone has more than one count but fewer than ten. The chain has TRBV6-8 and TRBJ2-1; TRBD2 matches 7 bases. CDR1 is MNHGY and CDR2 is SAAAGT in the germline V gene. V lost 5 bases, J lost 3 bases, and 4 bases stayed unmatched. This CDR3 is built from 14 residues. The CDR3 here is CASSLLAIYNEQFF. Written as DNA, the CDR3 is TGTGCCAGCAGTCTACTAGCGATCTACAATGAGCAGTTCTTC.

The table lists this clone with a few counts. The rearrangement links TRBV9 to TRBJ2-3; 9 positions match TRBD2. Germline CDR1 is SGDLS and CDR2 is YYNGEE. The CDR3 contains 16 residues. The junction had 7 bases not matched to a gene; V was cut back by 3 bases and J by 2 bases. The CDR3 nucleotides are TGTGCCAGCAGCGCCCGACTAGCGGAGTTCACAGATACGCAGTATTTT. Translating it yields CASSARLAEFTDTQYF. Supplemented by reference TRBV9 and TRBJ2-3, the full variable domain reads DSGVTQTPKHLITATGQRVTLRCSPRSGDLSVYWYQQSLDQGLQFLIQYYNGEERAKGNILERFSAQQFPDLHSELNLSSLELGDSALYFCASSARLAEFTDTQYFGPGTRLTVL.

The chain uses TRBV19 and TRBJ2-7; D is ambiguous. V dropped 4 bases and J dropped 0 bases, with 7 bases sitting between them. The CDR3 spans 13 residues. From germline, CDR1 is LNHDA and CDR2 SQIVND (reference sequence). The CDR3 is CASSKAPSYEQYF. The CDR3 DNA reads TGTGCCAGTAGTAAAGCGCCCTCCTACGAGCAGTACTTC.

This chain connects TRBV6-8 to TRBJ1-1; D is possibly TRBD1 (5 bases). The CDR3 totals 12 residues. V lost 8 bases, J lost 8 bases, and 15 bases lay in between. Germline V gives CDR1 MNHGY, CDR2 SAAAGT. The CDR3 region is CASAGTGSEAFF. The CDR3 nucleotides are TGTGCCAGCGCTGGGACGGGCAGCGAAGCTTTCTTT.

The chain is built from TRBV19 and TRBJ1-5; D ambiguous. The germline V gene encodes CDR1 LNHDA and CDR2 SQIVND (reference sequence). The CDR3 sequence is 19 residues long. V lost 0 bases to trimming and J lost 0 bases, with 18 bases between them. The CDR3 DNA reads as TGTGCCAGTAGTATAGATTTTCAGGCCAGCCGTTATAGCAATCAGCCCCAGCATTTT. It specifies CASSIDFQASRYSNQPQHF.

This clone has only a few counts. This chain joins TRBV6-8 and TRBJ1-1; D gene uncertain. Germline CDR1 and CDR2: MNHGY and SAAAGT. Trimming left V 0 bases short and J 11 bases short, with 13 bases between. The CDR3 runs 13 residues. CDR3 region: CASSYSDLSQAFF. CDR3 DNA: TGTGCCAGCAGTTACTCGGACCTTTCTCAGGCTTTCTTT.

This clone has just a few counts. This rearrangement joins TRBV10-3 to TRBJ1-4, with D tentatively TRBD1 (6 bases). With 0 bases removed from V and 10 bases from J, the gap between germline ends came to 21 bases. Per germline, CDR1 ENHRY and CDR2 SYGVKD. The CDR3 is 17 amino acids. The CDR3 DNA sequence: TGTGCCATCAGTGAGTCGGGTATTTCGGGGGCTATCGGAAAACTGTTTTTT. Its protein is CAISESGISGAIGKLFF.

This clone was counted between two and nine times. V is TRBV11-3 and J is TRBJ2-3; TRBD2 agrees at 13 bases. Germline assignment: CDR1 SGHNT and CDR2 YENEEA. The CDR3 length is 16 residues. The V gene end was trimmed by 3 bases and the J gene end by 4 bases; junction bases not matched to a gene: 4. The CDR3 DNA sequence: TGTGCCAGCAGCTTGACTAGCGGGGGGCGTGCAGATACGCAGTATTTT. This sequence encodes CASSLTSGGRADTQYF.

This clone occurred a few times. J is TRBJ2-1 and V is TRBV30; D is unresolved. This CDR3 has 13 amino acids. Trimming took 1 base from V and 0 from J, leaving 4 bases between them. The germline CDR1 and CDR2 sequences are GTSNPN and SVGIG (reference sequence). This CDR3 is CAWSEDSYNEQFF. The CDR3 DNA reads TGTGCCTGGAGTGAGGACTCCTACAATGAGCAGTTCTTC. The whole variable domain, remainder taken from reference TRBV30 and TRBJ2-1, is SQTIHQWPATLVQPVGSPLSLECTVEGTSNPNLYWYRQAAGRGLQLLFYSVGIGQISSEVPQNLSASRPQDRQFILSSKKLLLSDSGFYLCAWSEDSYNEQFFGPGTRLTVL.

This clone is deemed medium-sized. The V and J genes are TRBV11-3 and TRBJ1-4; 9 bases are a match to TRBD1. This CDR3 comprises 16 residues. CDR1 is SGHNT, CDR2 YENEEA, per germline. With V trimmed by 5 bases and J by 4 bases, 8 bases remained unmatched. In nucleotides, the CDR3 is TGTGCCAGCAGCAAACAGGGGGCGCAGAGTAATGAAAAACTGTTTTTT. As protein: CASSKQGAQSNEKLFF. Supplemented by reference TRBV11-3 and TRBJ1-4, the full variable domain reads EAGVVQSPRYKIIEKKQPVAFWCNPISGHNTLYWYLQNLGQGPELLIRYENEEAVDDSQLPKDRFSAERLKGVDSTLKIQPAELGDSAVYLCASSKQGAQSNEKLFFGSGTQLSVL.

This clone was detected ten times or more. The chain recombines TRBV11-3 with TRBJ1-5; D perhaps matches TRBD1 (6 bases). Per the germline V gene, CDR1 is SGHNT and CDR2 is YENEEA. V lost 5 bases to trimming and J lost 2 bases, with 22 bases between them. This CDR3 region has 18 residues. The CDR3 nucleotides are TGTGCCAGCAGCGGATCCGTACAGGGAAAAGAGGGCAATCAGCCCCAGCATTTT. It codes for CASSGSVQGKEGNQPQHF.

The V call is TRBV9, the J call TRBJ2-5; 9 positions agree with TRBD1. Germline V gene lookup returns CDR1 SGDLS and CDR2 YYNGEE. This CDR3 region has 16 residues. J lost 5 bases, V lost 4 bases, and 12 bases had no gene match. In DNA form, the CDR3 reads TGTGCCAGCAGCCGAATTACAGGGGGCGAAATTGAGACCCAGTACTTC. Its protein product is CASSRITGGEIETQYF. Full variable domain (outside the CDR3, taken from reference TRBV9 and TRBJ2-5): DSGVTQTPKHLITATGQRVTLRCSPRSGDLSVYWYQQSLDQGLQFLIQYYNGEERAKGNILERFSAQQFPDLHSELNLSSLELGDSALYFCASSRITGGEIETQYFGPGTRLLVL.

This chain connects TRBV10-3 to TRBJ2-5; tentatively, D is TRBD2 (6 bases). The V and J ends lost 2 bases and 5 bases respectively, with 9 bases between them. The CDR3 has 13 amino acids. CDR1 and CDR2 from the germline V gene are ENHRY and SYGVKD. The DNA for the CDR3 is TGTGCCATCAGTGAGGGGCTAGCGGAGACCCAGTACTTC. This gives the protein CAISEGLAETQYF.

The CDR3 spells CASSFAGRSSYNSPLHF. CDR3 in DNA: TGTGCCAGCAGCTTCGCCGGGCGAAGCTCCTATAATTCACCCCTCCACTTT. The V and J genes are TRBV11-3 and TRBJ1-6; D remains unclear. Germline assignment: CDR1 SGHNT and CDR2 YENEEA. The CDR3 is made up of 17 amino acids. V lost 3 bases, J lost 0 bases, and 12 bases lay in between.

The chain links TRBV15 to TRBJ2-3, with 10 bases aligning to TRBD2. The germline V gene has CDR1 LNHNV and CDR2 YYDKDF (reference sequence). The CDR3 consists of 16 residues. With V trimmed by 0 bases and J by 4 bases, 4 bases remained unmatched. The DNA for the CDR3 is TGTGCCACCAGCAGAGATCGAGCGGGAGGGTCAGATACGCAGTATTTT. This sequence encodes CATSRDRAGGSDTQYF. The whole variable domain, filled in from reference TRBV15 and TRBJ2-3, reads DAMVIQNPRYQVTQFGKPVTLSCSQTLNHNVMYWYQQKSSQAPKLLFHYYDKDFNNEADTPDNFQSRRPNTSFCFLDIRSPGLGDTAMYLCATSRDRAGGSDTQYFGPGTRLTVL.

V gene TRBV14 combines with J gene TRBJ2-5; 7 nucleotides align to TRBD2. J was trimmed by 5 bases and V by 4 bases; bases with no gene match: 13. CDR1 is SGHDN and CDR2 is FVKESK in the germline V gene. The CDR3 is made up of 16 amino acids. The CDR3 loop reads CASSPPQFGGVETQYF. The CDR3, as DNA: TGTGCCAGCAGCCCCCCTCAGTTTGGGGGGGTGGAGACCCAGTACTTC.

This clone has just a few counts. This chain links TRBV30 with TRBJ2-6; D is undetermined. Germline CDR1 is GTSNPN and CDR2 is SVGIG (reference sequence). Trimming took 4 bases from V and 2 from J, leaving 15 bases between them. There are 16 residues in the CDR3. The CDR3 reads CAWTTWDSTGANVLTF. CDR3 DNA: TGTGCCTGGACGACTTGGGATAGCACTGGGGCCAACGTCCTGACTTTC.

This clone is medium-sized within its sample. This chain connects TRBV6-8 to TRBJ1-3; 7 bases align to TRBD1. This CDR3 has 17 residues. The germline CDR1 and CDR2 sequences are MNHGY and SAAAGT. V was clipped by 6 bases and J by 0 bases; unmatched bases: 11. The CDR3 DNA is TGTGCCAGCAGGGCCTGGACAGGAGACCTCTCTGGAAACACCATATATTTT. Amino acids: CASRAWTGDLSGNTIYF.

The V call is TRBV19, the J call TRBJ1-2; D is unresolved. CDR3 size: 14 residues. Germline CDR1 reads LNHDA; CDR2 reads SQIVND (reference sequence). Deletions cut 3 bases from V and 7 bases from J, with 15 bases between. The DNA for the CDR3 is TGTGCCAGTAGTATGCCCCGGGGTTCACCTGGCTACACCTTC. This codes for CASSMPRGSPGYTF.

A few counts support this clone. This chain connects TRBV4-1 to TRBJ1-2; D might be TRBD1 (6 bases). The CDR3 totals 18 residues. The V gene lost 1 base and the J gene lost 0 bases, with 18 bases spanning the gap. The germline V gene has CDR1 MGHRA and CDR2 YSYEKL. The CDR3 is CASSQAGGRNIANYGYTF. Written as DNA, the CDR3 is TGCGCCAGCAGCCAAGCCGGGGGCCGTAATATAGCTAACTATGGCTACACCTTC.

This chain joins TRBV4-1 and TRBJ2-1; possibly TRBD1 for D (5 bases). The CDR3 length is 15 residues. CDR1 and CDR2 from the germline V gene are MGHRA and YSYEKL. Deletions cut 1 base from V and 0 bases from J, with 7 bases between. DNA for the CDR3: TGCGCCAGCAGCCAAGTCCAGGGCTCCTACAATGAGCAGTTCTTC. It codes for CASSQVQGSYNEQFF.

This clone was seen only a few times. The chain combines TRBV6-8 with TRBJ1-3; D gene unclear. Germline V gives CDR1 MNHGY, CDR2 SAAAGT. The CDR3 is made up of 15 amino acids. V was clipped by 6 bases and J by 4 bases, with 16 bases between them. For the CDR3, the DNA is TGTGCCAGCAGCCCAACGGGAGGGTCCGGAAACACCATATATTTT. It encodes CASSPTGGSGNTIYF.

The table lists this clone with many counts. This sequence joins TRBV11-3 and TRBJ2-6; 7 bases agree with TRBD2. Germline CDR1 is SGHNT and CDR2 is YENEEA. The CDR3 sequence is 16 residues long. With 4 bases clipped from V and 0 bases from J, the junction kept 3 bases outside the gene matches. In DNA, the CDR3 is TGTGCCAGCAGCTGGGGCGGGGGCTCTGGGGCCAACGTCCTGACTTTC. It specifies CASSWGGGSGANVLTF. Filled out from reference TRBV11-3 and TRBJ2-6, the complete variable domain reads EAGVVQSPRYKIIEKKQPVAFWCNPISGHNTLYWYLQNLGQGPELLIRYENEEAVDDSQLPKDRFSAERLKGVDSTLKIQPAELGDSAVYLCASSWGGGSGANVLTFGAGSRLTVL.

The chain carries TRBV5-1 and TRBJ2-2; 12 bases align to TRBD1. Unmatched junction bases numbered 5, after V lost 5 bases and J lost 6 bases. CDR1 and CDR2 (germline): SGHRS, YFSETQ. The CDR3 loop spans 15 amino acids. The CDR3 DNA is TGCGCCAGCAGATCCGGGACAGGGGGCTCCGGGGAGCTGTTTTTT. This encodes CASRSGTGGSGELFF.

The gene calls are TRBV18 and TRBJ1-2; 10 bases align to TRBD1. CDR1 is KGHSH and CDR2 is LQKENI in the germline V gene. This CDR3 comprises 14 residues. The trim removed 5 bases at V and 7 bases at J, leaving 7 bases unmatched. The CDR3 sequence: CASSETGGFGGYTF. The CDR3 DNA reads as TGTGCCAGCTCAGAGACAGGGGGCTTCGGTGGCTACACCTTC.

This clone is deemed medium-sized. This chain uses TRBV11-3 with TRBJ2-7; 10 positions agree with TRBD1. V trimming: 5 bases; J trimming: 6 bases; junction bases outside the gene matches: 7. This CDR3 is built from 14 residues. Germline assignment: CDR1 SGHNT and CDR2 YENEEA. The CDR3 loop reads CASSLTGGWGEQYV. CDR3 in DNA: TGTGCCAGCAGCCTGACAGGGGGCTGGGGCGAGCAGTACGTC.

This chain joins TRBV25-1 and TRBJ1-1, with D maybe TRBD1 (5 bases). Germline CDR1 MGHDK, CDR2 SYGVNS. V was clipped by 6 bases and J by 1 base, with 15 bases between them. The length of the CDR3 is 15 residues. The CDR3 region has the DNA TGTGCCAGCAGACCACCGGGTGGGGGGAACACTGAAGCTTTCTTT. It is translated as CASRPPGGGNTEAFF.